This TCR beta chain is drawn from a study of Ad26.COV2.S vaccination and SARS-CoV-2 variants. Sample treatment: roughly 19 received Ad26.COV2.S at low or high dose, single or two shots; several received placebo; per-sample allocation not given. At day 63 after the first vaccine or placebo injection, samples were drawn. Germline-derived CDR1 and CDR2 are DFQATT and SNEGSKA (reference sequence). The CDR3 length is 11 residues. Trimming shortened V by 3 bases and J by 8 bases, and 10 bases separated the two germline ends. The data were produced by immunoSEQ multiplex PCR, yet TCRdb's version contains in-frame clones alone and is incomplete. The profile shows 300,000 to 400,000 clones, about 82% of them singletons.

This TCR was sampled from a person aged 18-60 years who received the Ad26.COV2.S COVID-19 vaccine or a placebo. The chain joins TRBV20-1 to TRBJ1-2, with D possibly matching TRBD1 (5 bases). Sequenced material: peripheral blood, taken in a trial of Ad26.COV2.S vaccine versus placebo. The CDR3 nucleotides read TGCAGTGCTAGGAACAGGTGGGGCTACACCTTC. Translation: CSARNRWGYTF.